This T cell receptor (beta chain) was observed in a study of glioma-infiltrating T cells. Study-wide results and limits: Tissue-blood divergence was below expectation in non-neoplastic patients, above in gliomas. CDR3 overlap between tissue and blood was very small.

Germline trimming cut 4 bases from V and 4 bases from J; bases unmatched to any gene: 4. CDR1 and CDR2 from the germline V gene are SGHRS and YFSETQ. This CDR3 is built from 13 residues. The table lists this clonotype with many counts. The antigen is not known. Using RNA template, CDR3s of TCR alpha and beta were amplified with iRepertoire arm-PCR. Input was about 95-400 ng of tissue mRNA or PBMC total RNA. TCRdb re-called the multiplex PCR reads with MiXCR, one entry per CDR3 protein. This sample yields 90,000 to 110,000 distinct CDR3 sequences, of which approximately 26% are seen a single time; around 30% belongs to the top ten.

Sequencing was performed on glioma tissue, nonneoplastic brain tissue, or PBMCs (not recorded which). The sequence derives from a human donor with low-grade glioma or glioblastoma, undergoing nonglioma brain surgery, or in good health (not recorded which). The chain employs TRBV5-1 and TRBJ2-7; 8 bases agree with TRBD1. CDR3 sequence: CASSGGTGYEQYF. As DNA, the CDR3 is TGCGCCAGCAGCGGAGGGACAGGTTACGAGCAGTACTTC.